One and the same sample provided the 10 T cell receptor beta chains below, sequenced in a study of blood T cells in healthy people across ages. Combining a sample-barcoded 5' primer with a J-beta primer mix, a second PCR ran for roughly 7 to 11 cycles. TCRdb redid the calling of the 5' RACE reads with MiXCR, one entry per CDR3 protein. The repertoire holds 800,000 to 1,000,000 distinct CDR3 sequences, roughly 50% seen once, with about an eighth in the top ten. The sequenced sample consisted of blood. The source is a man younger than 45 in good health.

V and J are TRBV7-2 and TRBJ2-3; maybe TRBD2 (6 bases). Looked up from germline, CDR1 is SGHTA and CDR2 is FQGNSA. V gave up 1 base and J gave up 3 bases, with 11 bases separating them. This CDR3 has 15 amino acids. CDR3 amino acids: CASSLVFAGTDTQYF. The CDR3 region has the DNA TGTGCCAGCAGCTTAGTCTTTGCGGGAACAGATACGCAGTATTTT. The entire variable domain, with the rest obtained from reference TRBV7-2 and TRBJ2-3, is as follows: GAGVSQSPSNKVTEKGKDVELRCDPISGHTALYWYRQSLGQGLEFLIYFQGNSAPDKSGLPSDRFSAERTGGSVSTLTIQRTQQEDSAVYLCASSLVFAGTDTQYFGPGTRLTVL.

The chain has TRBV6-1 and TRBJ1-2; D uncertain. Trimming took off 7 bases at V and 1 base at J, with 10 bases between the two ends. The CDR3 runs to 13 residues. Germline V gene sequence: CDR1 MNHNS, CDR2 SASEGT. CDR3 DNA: TGTGCCAGCACCGAGGGTTTTAACTATGGCTACACCTTC. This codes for CASTEGFNYGYTF.

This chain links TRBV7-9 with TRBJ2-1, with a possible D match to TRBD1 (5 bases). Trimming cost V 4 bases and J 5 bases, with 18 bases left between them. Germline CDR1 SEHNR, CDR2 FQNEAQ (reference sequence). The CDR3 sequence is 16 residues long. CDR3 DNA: TGTGCCAGCAGCTCCTTCCAGGGTGGTCCTAACAATGAGCAGTTCTTC. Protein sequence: CASSSFQGGPNNEQFF.

The CDR3 loop reads CSARADRGIVGGTKNIQYF. CDR3 bases: TGCAGTGCTAGAGCCGACAGGGGAATCGTTGGGGGTACCAAAAACATTCAGTACTTC. The rearrangement uses TRBV20-1 and TRBJ2-4; TRBD1 agrees at 8 bases. The V gene's germline CDR1 is DFQATT and CDR2 SNEGSKA (reference sequence). The trim removed 1 base at V and 2 bases at J, leaving 16 bases unmatched. CDR3 length: 19 residues.

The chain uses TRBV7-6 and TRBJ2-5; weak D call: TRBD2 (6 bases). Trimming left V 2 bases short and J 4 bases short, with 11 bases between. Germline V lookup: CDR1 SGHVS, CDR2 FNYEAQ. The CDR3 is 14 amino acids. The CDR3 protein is CASSLQGGLETQYF. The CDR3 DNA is TGTGCCAGCAGCTTACAGGGAGGTTTAGAGACCCAGTACTTC. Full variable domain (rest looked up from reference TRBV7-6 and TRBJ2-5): GAGVSQSPRYKVTKRGQDVALRCDPISGHVSLYWYRQALGQGPEFLTYFNYEAQQDKSGLPNDRFSAERPEGSISTLTIQRTEQRDSAMYRCASSLQGGLETQYFGPGTRLLVL.

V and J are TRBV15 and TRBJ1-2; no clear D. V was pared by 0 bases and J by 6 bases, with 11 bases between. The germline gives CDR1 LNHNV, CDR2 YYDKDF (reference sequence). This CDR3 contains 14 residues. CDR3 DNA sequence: TGTGCCACCAGCAGAGATGAGGAAACCGATGGCTACACCTTC. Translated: CATSRDEETDGYTF.

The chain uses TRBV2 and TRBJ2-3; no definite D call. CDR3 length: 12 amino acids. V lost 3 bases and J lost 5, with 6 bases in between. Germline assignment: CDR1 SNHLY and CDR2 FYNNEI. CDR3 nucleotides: TGTGCCAGCAGTGATAACGGAGATACGCAGTATTTT. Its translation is CASSDNGDTQYF.

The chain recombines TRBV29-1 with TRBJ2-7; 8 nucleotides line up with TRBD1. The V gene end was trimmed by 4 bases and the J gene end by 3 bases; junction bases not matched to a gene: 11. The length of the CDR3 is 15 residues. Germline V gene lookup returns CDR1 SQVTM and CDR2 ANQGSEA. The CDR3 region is CSVGARDRSLYEQYF. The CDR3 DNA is TGCAGCGTTGGGGCCCGGGACAGGTCTCTCTACGAGCAGTACTTC.

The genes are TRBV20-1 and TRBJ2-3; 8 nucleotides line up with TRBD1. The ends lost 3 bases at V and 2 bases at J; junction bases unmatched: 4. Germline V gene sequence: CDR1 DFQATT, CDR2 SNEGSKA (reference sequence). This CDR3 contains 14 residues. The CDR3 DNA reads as TGCAGTGCTAGGGGACAGGAACTCACAGATACGCAGTATTTT. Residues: CSARGQELTDTQYF.

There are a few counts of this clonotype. The CDR3 loop reads CASSPGQLSFGQYF. CDR3 nucleotides: TGTGCCAGCAGCCCGGGACAGCTAAGTTTTGGGCAGTACTTC. This chain joins TRBV27 and TRBJ2-7, with 7 bases aligning to TRBD1. This CDR3 comprises 14 residues. The germline gives CDR1 MNHEY, CDR2 SMNVEV (reference sequence). Losses at the gene ends were 6 bases for V and 9 bases for J; bases not matched to a gene: 14.